This entry describes one T cell receptor (beta chain). This entry belongs to a study of cytotoxic CD8 clonotypes in ibrutinib-treated CLL. Study-level background: An average of about 260,000 productive templates and 94,082 productive rearrangements was obtained per sample.

Trimming removed 1 base from V and 6 bases from J, with 14 bases in between. Per the germline V gene, CDR1 is SGHRS and CDR2 is YFSETQ. The CDR3 has 14 amino acids. Repertoires were generated with immunoSEQ multiplex PCR, while TCRdb's copy carries only in-frame clones and drops some. Among 35,000 or so clones listed, 71% were seen once. V is TRBV5-1 and J is TRBJ2-7; possibly TRBD1 for D (5 bases). Sequencing used PBMCs, obtained at disease progression, from a patient treated with ibrutinib. This receptor was obtained from a human donor with chronic lymphocytic leukemia. The CDR3: CASSLTDIFGEQYF. Written as DNA, the CDR3 is TGCGCCAGCAGCTTGACGGACATCTTTGGCGAGCAGTACTTC.